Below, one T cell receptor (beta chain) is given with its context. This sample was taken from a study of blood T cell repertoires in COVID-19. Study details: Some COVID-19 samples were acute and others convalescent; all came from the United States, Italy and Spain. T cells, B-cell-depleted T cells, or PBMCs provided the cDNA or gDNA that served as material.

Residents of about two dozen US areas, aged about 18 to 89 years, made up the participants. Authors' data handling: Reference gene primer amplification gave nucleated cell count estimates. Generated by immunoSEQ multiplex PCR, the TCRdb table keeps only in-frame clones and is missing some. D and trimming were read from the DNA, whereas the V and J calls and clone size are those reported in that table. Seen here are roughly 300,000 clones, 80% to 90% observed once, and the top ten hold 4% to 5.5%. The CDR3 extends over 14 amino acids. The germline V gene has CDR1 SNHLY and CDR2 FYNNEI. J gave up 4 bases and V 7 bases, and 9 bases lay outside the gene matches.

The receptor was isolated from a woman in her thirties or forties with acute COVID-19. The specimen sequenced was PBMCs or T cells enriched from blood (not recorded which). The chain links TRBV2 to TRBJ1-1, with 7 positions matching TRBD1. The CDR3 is CASKPDREGTEAFF. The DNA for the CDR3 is TGTGCCAGCAAACCCGACAGGGAAGGCACTGAAGCTTTCTTT.